These 27 T cell receptor beta chains were sequenced from one sample in a study of OX40 agonist ivuxolimab in advanced cancers. Method: immunoSEQ multiplex PCR; TCRdb's copy keeps in-frame clones and lacks some. This sample has approximately 96,000 clones; about 90% occur once, and the top ten carry about 1.6%. The source was CD4+ or CD8+ T cells sorted from blood, collected in a trial of the OX40 agonist ivuxolimab. These receptors were obtained from an adult with an advanced solid tumor such as melanoma, head and neck, liver or kidney cancer.

V usage is TRBV15 and J usage is TRBJ2-2; D perhaps matches TRBD2 (5 bases). The V and J ends lost 5 bases and 1 base respectively, with 11 bases between them. CDR3 length equals 15 residues. In germline, CDR1 is LNHNV, CDR2 YYDKDF (reference sequence). This CDR3 is CATSRQDWNTGELFF. Written as DNA, the CDR3 is TGTGCCACCAGCCGGCAGGACTGGAACACCGGGGAGCTGTTTTTT.

The chain couples TRBV10-3 to TRBJ2-7, with D uncertain. V was clipped by 0 bases and J by 3 bases, with 12 bases between them. Germline loops: CDR1 ENHRY, CDR2 SYGVKD. CDR3 length: 15 amino acids. The CDR3 DNA reads as TGTGCCATCAGTGAGTCTCGAAGGAGCGTCTACGAGCAGTACTTC. The encoded protein is CAISESRRSVYEQYF.

The chain couples TRBV19 to TRBJ1-5; D unresolved. The length of the CDR3 is 15 residues. V lost 3 bases and J 0 bases, leaving 9 bases between the germline ends. Germline values: CDR1 LNHDA, CDR2 SQIVND (reference sequence). CDR3 DNA sequence: TGTGCCAGTAGTATTAGACATCCTAGCAATCAGCCCCAGCATTTT. Its translation: CASSIRHPSNQPQHF.

The rearrangement joins TRBV6-1 to TRBJ2-7; TRBD1 matches 8 bases. V lost 5 bases, J lost 5 bases, and 5 bases stayed unmatched. This CDR3 is built from 13 residues. The V gene's germline CDR1 is MNHNS and CDR2 SASEGT. In nucleotides, the CDR3 is TGTGCCAGCAGTTTAGACAGGGGCGACGAGCAGTACTTC. This sequence encodes CASSLDRGDEQYF.

This clone has more than one count but fewer than ten. The chain links TRBV21-1 to TRBJ2-7; the D call TRBD1 from the table was never checked on the DNA. TRBV21-1 is termed a pseudogene. The CDR3 sequence is 11 residues long. CDR3 sequence (DNA): TGTGCCAGCAGCCCGCAGAACGAGCAGTACTTC. Translated: CASSPQNEQYF.

The rearrangement uses TRBV9 and TRBJ2-7; 7 nucleotides agree with TRBD2. The germline V gene encodes CDR1 SGDLS and CDR2 YYNGEE. Losses at the gene ends were 0 bases for V and 6 bases for J; bases not matched to a gene: 3. This CDR3 comprises 13 residues. The CDR3 loop reads CASSVEAGTEQYF. CDR3 bases: TGTGCCAGCAGCGTAGAAGCGGGGACCGAGCAGTACTTC.

The chain employs TRBV7-8 and TRBJ2-6, with D possibly matching TRBD2 (6 bases). Trimming shortened V by 3 bases and J by 0 bases, and 18 bases separated the two germline ends. This CDR3 has 19 residues. Germline CDR1 is SGHVS and CDR2 is FQNEAQ. CDR3 nucleotide sequence: TGTGCCAGCAGCTTGGTCCTACCGGGACTCAGCTCTGGGGCCAACGTCCTGACTTTC. It is translated as CASSLVLPGLSSGANVLTF.

The genes are TRBV7-2 and TRBJ2-3, with 9 bases lining up with TRBD2. The CDR3 is 17 amino acids. CDR1 is SGHTA, CDR2 FQGNSA, per germline. J gave up 6 bases and V 3 bases, and 13 bases lay outside the gene matches. The CDR3 is CASSLDISGSVGDTQYF. CDR3 nucleotides: TGTGCCAGCAGCTTGGATATTAGCGGGAGTGTTGGGGATACGCAGTATTTT.

This clone was detected only once. The genes are TRBV18 and TRBJ1-1; D remains ambiguous. Germline CDR1 reads KGHSH; CDR2 reads LQKENI. This CDR3 is built from 15 residues. Trimming cost V 1 base and J 7 bases, with 16 bases left between them. DNA of the CDR3: TGTGCCAGCTCACCACTTAGGACGCATGTGTATGAAGCTTTCTTT. It yields the protein CASSPLRTHVYEAFF.

The chain links TRBV29-1 to TRBJ1-2, with 7 bases that match TRBD1. The CDR3 spans 12 residues. The trim removed 7 bases at V and 2 bases at J, leaving 4 bases unmatched. CDR1 SQVTM and CDR2 ANQGSEA come from the germline V gene. The CDR3 is CSGGTVNYGYTF. CDR3 sequence (DNA): TGCAGCGGCGGGACAGTAAACTATGGCTACACCTTC.

The chain recombines TRBV5-5 with TRBJ2-5; D remains unclear. Germline V gives CDR1 SGHKS, CDR2 YYEKEE (reference sequence). The CDR3 has 14 residues. The V and J ends lost 4 bases and 5 bases respectively, with 15 bases between them. The CDR3 region is CASSLRLVLETQYF. As DNA, the CDR3 is TGTGCCAGCAGCCTGAGGCTAGTCTTGGAGACCCAGTACTTC. Using reference TRBV5-5 and TRBJ2-5 for the parts outside the CDR3, the full variable domain is DAGVTQSPTHLIKTRGQQVTLRCSPISGHKSVSWYQQVLGQGPQFIFQYYEKEERGRGNFPDRFSARQFPNYSSELNVNALLLGDSALYLCASSLRLVLETQYFGPGTRLLVL.

This sequence joins TRBV6-6 and TRBJ2-7; D tentatively fits TRBD1 or TRBD2 (5 bases each). Germline V gene sequence: CDR1 MNHNY, CDR2 SVGAGI (reference sequence). CDR3 length equals 15 residues. Trimming shortened V by 5 bases and J by 9 bases, and 23 bases separated the two germline ends. Written as DNA, the CDR3 is TGTGCCAGCAGTAGGGACCCGGGTTTCGGAAGTGGGCAGTACTTC. Translation: CASSRDPGFGSGQYF.

This clone has a single count. The chain combines TRBV5-1 with TRBJ2-5, with a weak D call TRBD1 (6 bases). From germline, CDR1 is SGHRS and CDR2 YFSETQ. This CDR3 region has 15 residues. V lost 4 bases to trimming and J lost 2 bases, with 15 bases between them. CDR3 bases: TGCGCCAGCAGCCCCCAGGGACACTCGCAAGAGACCCAGTACTTC. Translated: CASSPQGHSQETQYF.

The V gene is TRBV7-3, the J gene TRBJ2-2, with 7 bases fitting TRBD2. CDR3 length equals 15 residues. Germline V gives CDR1 SGHTA, CDR2 FQGTGA. V was pared by 2 bases and J by 1 base, with 1 base of the junction left unmatched. The CDR3 coding sequence is TGTGCCAGCAGCTTAGGACTAGGGAACACCGGGGAGCTGTTTTTT. Protein product: CASSLGLGNTGELFF. The variable domain in full, with the rest retrieved from reference TRBV7-3 and TRBJ2-2, is GAGVSQTPSNKVTEKGKYVELRCDPISGHTALYWYRQSLGQGPEFLIYFQGTGAADDSGLPNDRFFAVRPEGSVSTLKIQRTERGDSAVYLCASSLGLGNTGELFFGEGSRLTVL.

The chain combines TRBV14 with TRBJ2-7; 7 positions agree with TRBD2. This CDR3 has 16 residues. V lost 1 base, J lost 8 bases, and 14 bases stayed unmatched. Germline CDR1 reads SGHDN; CDR2 reads FVKESK. The CDR3 DNA sequence: TGTGCCAGCAGCCAAGGAGGGGCTAGCGGATACTTGCAGCAGTACTTC. Residues: CASSQGGASGYLQQYF.

This chain links TRBV11-2 with TRBJ2-2; 10 nucleotides match TRBD2. The CDR3 contains 15 residues. Germline V gene data show CDR1 as SGHAT and CDR2 as FQNNGV. The trim removed 1 base at V and 4 bases at J, leaving 0 bases unmatched. This CDR3 is CASSLGTSGTGELFF. The CDR3 DNA is TGTGCCAGCAGCTTAGGGACTAGCGGCACCGGGGAGCTGTTTTTT.

The genes are TRBV19 and TRBJ2-7, with unresolved D. V dropped 4 bases and J dropped 2 bases, with 12 bases sitting between them. The CDR3 covers 14 residues. Germline CDR1 reads LNHDA; CDR2 reads SQIVND (reference sequence). CDR3 amino acids: CASSKGSPAYEQYF. In nucleotides, the CDR3 is TGTGCCAGTAGTAAAGGCAGCCCAGCCTACGAGCAGTACTTC.

The V call is TRBV30, the J call TRBJ2-7; perhaps TRBD2 as D (6 bases). Germline loops: CDR1 GTSNPN, CDR2 SVGIG (reference sequence). This CDR3 spans 16 amino acids. The V end was cut by 0 bases, the J end by 3 bases, with 18 bases between. The CDR3 here is CAWSVIGGLSGYEQYF. Written as DNA, the CDR3 is TGTGCCTGGAGTGTAATCGGGGGTCTTTCTGGCTACGAGCAGTACTTC. The variable domain in full, completed from reference TRBV30 and TRBJ2-7, reads SQTIHQWPATLVQPVGSPLSLECTVEGTSNPNLYWYRQAAGRGLQLLFYSVGIGQISSEVPQNLSASRPQDRQFILSSKKLLLSDSGFYLCAWSVIGGLSGYEQYFGPGTRLTVT.

This chain links TRBV4-2 with TRBJ2-3, with D uncertain. The V end was cut by 0 bases, the J end by 5 bases, with 3 bases between. The CDR3 has 12 amino acids. The V gene's germline CDR1 is LGHNA and CDR2 YNFKEQ. DNA for the CDR3: TGTGCCAGCAGCCAAGATGAAGATACGCAGTATTTT. Translation: CASSQDEDTQYF.

The chain is built from TRBV7-3 and TRBJ2-5, with 11 positions matching TRBD1. Germline loops: CDR1 SGHTA, CDR2 FQGTGA. There are 14 residues in the CDR3. V gave up 5 bases and J gave up 4 bases; unmatched junction bases: 3. CDR3 nucleotides: TGTGCCAGCAGCCTGGGGACAGGGGGAGAGACCCAGTACTTC. Protein product: CASSLGTGGETQYF.

The chain links TRBV4-3 to TRBJ2-6; TRBD1 matches at 7 bases. CDR3 length: 22 residues. Trimming removed 0 bases from V and 1 base from J; junction bases left unmatched: 18. Germline V gene lookup returns CDR1 LGHNA and CDR2 YSLEER. CDR3 residues: CASSQEYTGAGTVVSGANVLTF. CDR3 in DNA: TGCGCCAGCAGCCAAGAGTATACCGGCGCCGGGACAGTTGTATCTGGGGCCAACGTCCTGACTTTC.

V and J are TRBV7-2 and TRBJ2-1; D perhaps matches TRBD2 (6 bases). Germline V gene lookup returns CDR1 SGHTA and CDR2 FQGNSA. Trimming stripped 7 bases from V and 4 bases from J, with 20 bases between. CDR3 size: 16 residues. The CDR3 DNA reads as TGTGCCAGCACCCATCCGAGCGGAGGGAGGTACAATGAGCAGTTCTTC. This translates into CASTHPSGGRYNEQFF.

This clone has only one observation. The chain uses TRBV5-1 and TRBJ1-4; D unclear. Trimming left V 1 base short and J 7 bases short, with 11 bases between. Germline V gene data show CDR1 as SGHRS and CDR2 as YFSETQ. The CDR3 sequence is 14 residues long. CDR3: CASSLWFNGEKLFF. The CDR3 DNA is TGCGCCAGCAGCTTGTGGTTTAATGGTGAAAAACTGTTTTTT. Using reference TRBV5-1 and TRBJ1-4 for the parts outside the CDR3, the full variable domain is KAGVTQTPRYLIKTRGQQVTLSCSPISGHRSVSWYQQTPGQGLQFLFEYFSETQRNKGNFPGRFSGRQFSNSRSEMNVSTLELGDSALYLCASSLWFNGEKLFFGSGTQLSVL.

The genes are TRBV5-1 and TRBJ1-4, with D unclear. The CDR3 consists of 14 residues. Trimming took off 7 bases at V and 5 bases at J, with 15 bases between the two ends. Germline V CDR1 and CDR2: SGHRS, YFSETQ. In nucleotides, the CDR3 is TGCGCCAGCCGGAGACCGGGAGACAATGAAAAACTGTTTTTT. Translation gives CASRRPGDNEKLFF.

Here the CDR3 reads CASSQTRNTEAFF. CDR3 DNA sequence: TGTGCCAGCAGTCAAACTAGGAACACTGAAGCTTTCTTT. The J gene is TRBJ1-1, the V gene TRBV9; the D is unclear. Trimming cost V 5 bases and J 1 base, with 9 bases left between them. The CDR3 runs to 13 residues. Per the germline V gene, CDR1 is SGDLS and CDR2 is YYNGEE.

Only one count was recorded for this clone. The genes are TRBV7-2 and TRBJ1-1, with TRBD1 as a possible D gene (5 bases). The CDR3 contains 15 residues. V lost 1 base and J 3 bases, leaving 12 bases between the germline ends. The V gene's germline CDR1 is SGHTA and CDR2 FQGNSA. The CDR3 nucleotides are TGTGCCAGCAGCTTAGTATCTCGGGGGTACACTGAAGCTTTCTTT. This gives the protein CASSLVSRGYTEAFF.

V is TRBV5-6 and J is TRBJ1-1; the match to TRBD1 covers 9 bases. The V segment lost 0 bases and the J segment 10 bases; nucleotides outside the gene matches: 4. CDR1 and CDR2 from the germline V gene are SGHDT and YYEEEE. The CDR3 totals 13 residues. Here the CDR3 DNA reads TGTGCCAGCAGCTTGGACAGGGGGCTAGGAGCTTTCTTT. This encodes CASSLDRGLGAFF.